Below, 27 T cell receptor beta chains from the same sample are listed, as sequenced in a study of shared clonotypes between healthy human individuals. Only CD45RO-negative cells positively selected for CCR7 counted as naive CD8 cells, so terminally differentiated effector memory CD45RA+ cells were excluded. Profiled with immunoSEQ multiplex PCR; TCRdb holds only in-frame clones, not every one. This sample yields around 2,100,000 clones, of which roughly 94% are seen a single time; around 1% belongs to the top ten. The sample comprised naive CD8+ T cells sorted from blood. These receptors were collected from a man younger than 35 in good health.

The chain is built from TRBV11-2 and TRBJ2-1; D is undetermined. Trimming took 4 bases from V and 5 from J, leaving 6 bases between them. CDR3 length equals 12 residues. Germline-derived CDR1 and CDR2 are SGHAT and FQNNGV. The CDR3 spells CASSSGHNEQFF. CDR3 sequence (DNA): TGTGCCAGCAGCTCGGGTCACAATGAGCAGTTCTTC.

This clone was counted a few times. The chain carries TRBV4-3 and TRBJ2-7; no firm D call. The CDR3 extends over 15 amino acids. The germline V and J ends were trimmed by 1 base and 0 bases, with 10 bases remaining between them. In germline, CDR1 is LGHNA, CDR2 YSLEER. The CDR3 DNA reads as TGCGCCAGCAGCCAAGGCGCAGGAAGCTCCTACGAGCAGTACTTC. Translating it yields CASSQGAGSSYEQYF.

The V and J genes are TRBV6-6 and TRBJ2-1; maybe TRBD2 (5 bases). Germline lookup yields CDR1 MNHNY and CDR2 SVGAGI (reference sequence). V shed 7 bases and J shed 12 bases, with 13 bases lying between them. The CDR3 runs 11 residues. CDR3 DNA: TGTGCCAGCACCGAGGGAGACCTGCAGTTCTTC. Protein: CASTEGDLQFF.

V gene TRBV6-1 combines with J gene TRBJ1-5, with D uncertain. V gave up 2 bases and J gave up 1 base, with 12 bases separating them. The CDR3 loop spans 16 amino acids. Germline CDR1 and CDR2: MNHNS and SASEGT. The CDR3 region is CASSENPAGSNQPQHF. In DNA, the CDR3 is TGTGCCAGCAGTGAAAACCCCGCGGGAAGCAATCAGCCCCAGCATTTT.

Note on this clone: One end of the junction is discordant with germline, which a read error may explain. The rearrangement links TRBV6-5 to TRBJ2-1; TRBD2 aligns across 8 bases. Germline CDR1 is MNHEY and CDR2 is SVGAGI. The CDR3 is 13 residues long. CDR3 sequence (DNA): TGTGCCAGCAGTCTCGGGGGGGGCAATCAGCAGTTCTTC. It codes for CASSLGGGNQQFF.

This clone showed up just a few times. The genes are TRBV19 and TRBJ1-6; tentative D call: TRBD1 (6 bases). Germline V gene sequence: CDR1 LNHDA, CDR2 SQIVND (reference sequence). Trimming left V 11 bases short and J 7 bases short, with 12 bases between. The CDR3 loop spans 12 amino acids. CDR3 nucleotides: TGTGCCTTAGGACAGTGGAATTCACCCCTCCACTTT. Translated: CALGQWNSPLHF. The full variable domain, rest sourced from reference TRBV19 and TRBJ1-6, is DGGITQSPKYLFRKEGQNVTLSCEQNLNHDAMYWYRQDPGQGLRLIYYSQIVNDFQKGDIAEGYSVSREKKESFPLTVTSAQKNPTAFYLCALGQWNSPLHFGNGTRLTVT.

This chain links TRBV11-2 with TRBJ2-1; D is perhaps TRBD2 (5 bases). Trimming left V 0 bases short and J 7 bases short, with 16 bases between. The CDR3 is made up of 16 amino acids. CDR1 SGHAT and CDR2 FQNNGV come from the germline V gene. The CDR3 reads CASSLDQRLWTNEQFF. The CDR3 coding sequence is TGTGCCAGCAGCTTAGATCAGCGGCTTTGGACGAATGAGCAGTTCTTC.

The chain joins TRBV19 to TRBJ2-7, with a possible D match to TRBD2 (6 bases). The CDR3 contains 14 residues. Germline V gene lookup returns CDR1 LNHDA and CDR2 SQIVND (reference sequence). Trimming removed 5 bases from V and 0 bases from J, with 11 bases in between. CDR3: CASSPPTSSYEQYF. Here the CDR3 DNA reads TGTGCCAGTAGTCCTCCGACTAGCTCCTACGAGCAGTACTTC.

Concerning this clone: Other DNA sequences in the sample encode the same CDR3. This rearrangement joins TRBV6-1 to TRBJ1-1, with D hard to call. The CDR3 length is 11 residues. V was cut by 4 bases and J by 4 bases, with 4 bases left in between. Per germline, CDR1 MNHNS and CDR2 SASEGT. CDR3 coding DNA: TGTGCCAGCAGTGTGGGCACTGAAGCTTTCTTT. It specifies CASSVGTEAFF.

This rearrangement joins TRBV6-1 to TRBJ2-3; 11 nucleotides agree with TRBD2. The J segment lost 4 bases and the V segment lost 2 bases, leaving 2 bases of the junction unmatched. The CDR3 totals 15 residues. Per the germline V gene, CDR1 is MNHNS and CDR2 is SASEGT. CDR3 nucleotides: TGTGCCAGCAGTGAATTGACTAGCGGGGCAGATACGCAGTATTTT. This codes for CASSELTSGADTQYF.

CDR3 coding DNA: TGTGCCAGCACCCACGGGGAGTCCCGCTACGAGCAGTACTTC. Residues: CASTHGESRYEQYF. This rearrangement joins TRBV7-9 to TRBJ2-7, with TRBD2 as a possible D gene (5 bases). CDR1 and CDR2 (germline): SEHNR, FQNEAQ (reference sequence). V dropped 7 bases and J dropped 3 bases, with 16 bases sitting between them. The CDR3 has 14 residues.

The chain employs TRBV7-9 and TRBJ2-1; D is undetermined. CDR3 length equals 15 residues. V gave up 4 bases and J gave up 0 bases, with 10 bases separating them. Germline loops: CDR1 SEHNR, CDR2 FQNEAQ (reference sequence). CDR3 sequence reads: CASSSDLISYNEQFF. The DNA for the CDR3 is TGTGCCAGCAGCTCCGACTTGATCTCCTACAATGAGCAGTTCTTC.

CDR3 loop: CASSSVAVYNEQFF. Written as DNA, the CDR3 is TGTGCCAGCAGTTCAGTGGCGGTCTACAATGAGCAGTTCTTC. The V and J genes are TRBV27 and TRBJ2-1; D call uncertain. CDR3 size: 14 residues. The V end was cut by 4 bases, the J end by 3 bases, with 10 bases between. Germline CDR1 MNHEY, CDR2 SMNVEV (reference sequence).

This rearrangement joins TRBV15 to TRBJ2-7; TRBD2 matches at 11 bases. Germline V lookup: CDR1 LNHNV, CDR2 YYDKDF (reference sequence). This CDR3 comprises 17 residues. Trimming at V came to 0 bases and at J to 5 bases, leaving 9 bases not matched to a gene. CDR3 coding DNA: TGTGCCACCAGCAGAGAACCTAGCGGGAGGATAAAGGACGAGCAGTACTTC. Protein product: CATSREPSGRIKDEQYF.

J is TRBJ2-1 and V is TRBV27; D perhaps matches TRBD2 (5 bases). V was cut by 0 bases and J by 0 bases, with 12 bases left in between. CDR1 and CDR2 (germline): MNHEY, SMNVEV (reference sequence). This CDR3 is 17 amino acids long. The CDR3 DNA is TGTGCCAGCAGTTTATCTTGGAGGACTTTCTCCTACAATGAGCAGTTCTTC. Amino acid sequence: CASSLSWRTFSYNEQFF.

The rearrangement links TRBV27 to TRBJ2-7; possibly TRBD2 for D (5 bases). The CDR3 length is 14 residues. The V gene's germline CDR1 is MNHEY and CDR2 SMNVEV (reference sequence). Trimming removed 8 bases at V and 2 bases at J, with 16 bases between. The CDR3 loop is CASGPDSFTYEQYF. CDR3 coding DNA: TGTGCCAGCGGTCCGGACTCATTCACCTACGAGCAGTACTTC.

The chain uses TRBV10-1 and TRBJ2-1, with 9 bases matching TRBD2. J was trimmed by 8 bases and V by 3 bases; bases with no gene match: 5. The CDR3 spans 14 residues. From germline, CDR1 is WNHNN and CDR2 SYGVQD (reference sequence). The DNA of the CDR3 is TGCGCCAGCAGTGATGAGCGGGGGGACCATGAGCAGTTCTTC. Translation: CASSDERGDHEQFF.

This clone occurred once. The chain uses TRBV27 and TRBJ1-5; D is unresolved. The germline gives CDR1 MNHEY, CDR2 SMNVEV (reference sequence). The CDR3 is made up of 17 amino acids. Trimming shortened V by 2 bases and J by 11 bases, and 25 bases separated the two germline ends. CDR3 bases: TGTGCCAGCAGTTTAAGGTGGATGGACCGGACGGGCATAGCCCAGCATTTT. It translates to CASSLRWMDRTGIAQHF.

The CDR3 sequence: CASSIGTENYEQYF. DNA of the CDR3: TGTGCCAGTAGTATTGGGACGGAAAATTACGAGCAGTACTTC. The rearrangement uses TRBV19 and TRBJ2-7, with D possibly called TRBD1 or TRBD2 (5 bases each). Germline V lookup: CDR1 LNHDA, CDR2 SQIVND (reference sequence). V dropped 3 bases and J dropped 4 bases, with 13 bases sitting between them. The CDR3 contains 14 residues.

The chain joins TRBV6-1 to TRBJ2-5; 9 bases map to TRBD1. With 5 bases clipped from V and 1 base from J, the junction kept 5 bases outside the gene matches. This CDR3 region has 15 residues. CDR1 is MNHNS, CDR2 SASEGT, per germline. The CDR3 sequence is CASSQIQGAQETQYF. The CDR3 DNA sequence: TGTGCCAGCAGTCAAATACAGGGGGCCCAAGAGACCCAGTACTTC.

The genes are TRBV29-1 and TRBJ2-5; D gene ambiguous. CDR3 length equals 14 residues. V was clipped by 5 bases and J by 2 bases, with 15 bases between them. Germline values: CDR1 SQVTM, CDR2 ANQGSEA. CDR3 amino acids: CSVTNTVEQETQYF. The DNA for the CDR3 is TGCAGCGTTACCAATACTGTGGAGCAAGAGACCCAGTACTTC.

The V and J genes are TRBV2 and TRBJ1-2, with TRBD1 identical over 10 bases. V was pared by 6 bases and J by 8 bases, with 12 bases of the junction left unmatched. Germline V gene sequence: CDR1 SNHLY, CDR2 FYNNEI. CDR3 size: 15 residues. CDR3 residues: CASRGDRGIVNGYTF. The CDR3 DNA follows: TGTGCCAGCAGGGGGGACAGGGGAATCGTAAACGGCTACACCTTC. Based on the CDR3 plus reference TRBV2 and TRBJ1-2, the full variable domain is EPEVTQTPSHQVTQMGQEVILRCVPISNHLYFYWYRQILGQKVEFLVSFYNNEISEKSEIFDDQFSVERPDGSNFTLKIRSTKLEDSAMYFCASRGDRGIVNGYTFGSGTRLTVV.

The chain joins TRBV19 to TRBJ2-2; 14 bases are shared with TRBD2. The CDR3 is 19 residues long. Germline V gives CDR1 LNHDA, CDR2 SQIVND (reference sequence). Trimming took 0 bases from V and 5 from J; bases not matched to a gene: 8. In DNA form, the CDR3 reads TGTGCCAGTAGTATAGATCCCCCGGGACTAGCGGGAGATACCGGGGAGCTGTTTTTT. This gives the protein CASSIDPPGLAGDTGELFF.

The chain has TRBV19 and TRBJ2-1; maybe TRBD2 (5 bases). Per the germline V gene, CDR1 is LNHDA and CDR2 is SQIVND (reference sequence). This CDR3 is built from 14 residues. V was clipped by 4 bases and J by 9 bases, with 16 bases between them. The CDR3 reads CASSTSTLAGEQFF. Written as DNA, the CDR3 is TGTGCCAGTAGTACCTCCACCCTAGCAGGTGAGCAGTTCTTC.

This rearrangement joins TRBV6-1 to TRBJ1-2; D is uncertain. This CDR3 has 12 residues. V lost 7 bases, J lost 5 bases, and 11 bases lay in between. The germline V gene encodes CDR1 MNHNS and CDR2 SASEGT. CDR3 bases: TGTGCCAGCATCTCGGAACCTTATGGCTACACCTTC. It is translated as CASISEPYGYTF.

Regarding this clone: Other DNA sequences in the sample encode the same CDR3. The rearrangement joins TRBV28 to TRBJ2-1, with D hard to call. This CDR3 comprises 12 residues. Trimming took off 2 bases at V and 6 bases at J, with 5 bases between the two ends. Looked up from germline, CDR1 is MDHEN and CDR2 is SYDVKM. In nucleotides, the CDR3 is TGTGCCAGCAGTTTAGGATTCAATGAGCAGTTCTTC. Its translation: CASSLGFNEQFF.

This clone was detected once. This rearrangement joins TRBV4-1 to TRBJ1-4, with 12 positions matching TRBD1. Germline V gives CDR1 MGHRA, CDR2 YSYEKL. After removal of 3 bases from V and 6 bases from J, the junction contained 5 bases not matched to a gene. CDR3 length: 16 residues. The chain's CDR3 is CASSQGTGGNYEKLFF. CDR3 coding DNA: TGCGCCAGCAGCCAGGGGACAGGGGGCAACTATGAAAAACTGTTTTTT.